The 28 T cell receptor beta chains presented below share a single source sample, sequenced in a study of PD-L1 blockade in urothelial cancer (dated by TCRdb to about 2017). Preparation of the library involved the immunoSEQ multiplex PCR assay. The clones in this table, taken by TCRdb from immuneACCESS, are in-frame only. Not every clone is retained; where verified, under half of the shortfall comes from an unresolved V gene, and the cause of the rest is unknown. This sample comprises roughly 77,000 clones, 84% of them detected only once. Approximately 10% of the sample rests with the top ten. The time point label for this specimen denotes: pretreatment peripheral blood. The sample consisted of PBMCs, taken around atezolizumab (anti-PD-L1) treatment. The receptor set was obtained from a woman in her seventies with urothelial cancer.

The J gene is TRBJ1-2, the V gene TRBV27, with TRBD1 identical over 11 bases. Germline values: CDR1 MNHEY, CDR2 SMNVEV (reference sequence). V was pared by 6 bases and J by 4 bases, with 10 bases of the junction left unmatched. The CDR3 totals 16 residues. CDR3 coding DNA: TGTGCCAGCAGAGACCGAAAGGGACAGGGGGGCTATGGCTACACCTTC. Translation gives CASRDRKGQGGYGYTF.

This chain uses TRBV4-3 with TRBJ1-6, with 7 bases fitting TRBD1. This CDR3 contains 19 residues. The germline V gene has CDR1 LGHNA and CDR2 YSLEER. J gave up 10 bases and V 0 bases, and 18 bases lay outside the gene matches. The CDR3 DNA is TGCGCCAGCAGCCAAGATAGGCCCGTCGGTGCAGGGGGTGAATCACCCCTCCACTTT. Amino acid sequence: CASSQDRPVGAGGESPLHF.

The V and J genes are TRBV7-9 and TRBJ1-2, with unresolved D. The CDR3 runs 12 residues. Trimming left V 4 bases short and J 9 bases short, with 12 bases between. From germline, CDR1 is SEHNR and CDR2 FQNEAQ (reference sequence). This chain's CDR3 is CASSSQTTSYTF. As DNA, the CDR3 is TGTGCCAGCAGCTCGCAGACCACTAGCTACACCTTC.

The rearrangement uses TRBV7-2 and TRBJ1-5; TRBD1 matches at 8 bases. Germline V gene lookup returns CDR1 SGHTA and CDR2 FQGNSA. V gave up 4 bases and J gave up 6 bases; unmatched junction bases: 8. CDR3 length equals 15 residues. This CDR3 reads CASSSQGEAGQPQHF. CDR3 nucleotide sequence: TGTGCCAGCAGCTCACAGGGGGAGGCGGGTCAGCCCCAGCATTTT.

The V gene is TRBV2, the J gene TRBJ2-7, with 7 bases aligning to TRBD1. The CDR3 is 13 residues long. V lost 7 bases to trimming and J lost 2 bases; unmatched junction nucleotides: 5. CDR1 is SNHLY, CDR2 FYNNEI, per germline. DNA for the CDR3: TGTGCCAGCACCGGACAGGTGCCCTACGAGCAGTACTTC. Translated: CASTGQVPYEQYF.

This clone has only one observation. The genes are TRBV7-9 and TRBJ2-7; TRBD1 matches 7 bases. Germline lookup yields CDR1 SEHNR and CDR2 FQNEAQ (reference sequence). V lost 7 bases and J lost 8; bases outside the gene matches: 8. The CDR3 length is 12 residues. CDR3 sequence (DNA): TGTGCCAGCAATATACCGGGACAGAAGCAGTACTTC. It yields the protein CASNIPGQKQYF.

The V gene is TRBV6-7, the J gene TRBJ2-5; the match to TRBD1 covers 7 bases. TRBV6-7 is reported as an ORF; its role is uncertain. CDR3 length: 15 amino acids. Unmatched junction bases numbered 12, after V lost 11 bases and J lost 0 bases. CDR3 in DNA: TGTGCCGTATCGAGGGGGCAGGGTAACCAAGAGACCCAGTACTTC. Translated: CAVSRGQGNQETQYF.

This sequence joins TRBV5-6 and TRBJ1-4; D unresolved. The length of the CDR3 is 15 residues. CDR1 is SGHDT and CDR2 is YYEEEE in the germline V gene. Trimming removed 1 base at V and 2 bases at J, with 9 bases between. The CDR3 loop is CASSLSRATNEKLFF. The CDR3 DNA follows: TGTGCCAGCAGCTTGAGTCGCGCGACTAATGAAAAACTGTTTTTT. The entire variable domain, with the rest obtained from reference TRBV5-6 and TRBJ1-4, is as follows: DAGVTQSPTHLIKTRGQQVTLRCSPKSGHDTVSWYQQALGQGPQFIFQYYEEEERQRGNFPDRFSGHQFPNYSSELNVNALLLGDSALYLCASSLSRATNEKLFFGSGTQLSVL.

This chain joins TRBV2 and TRBJ2-4, with D tentatively TRBD1 (6 bases). The CDR3 sequence is 17 residues long. V lost 6 bases and J lost 0, with 18 bases in between. CDR1 SNHLY and CDR2 FYNNEI come from the germline V gene. This CDR3 reads CASSGVWGPLAKNIQYF. The CDR3 DNA sequence: TGTGCCAGCAGCGGCGTATGGGGGCCCTTAGCCAAAAACATTCAGTACTTC.

The CDR3 region is CASSLLGTNSYNEQFF. The DNA of the CDR3 is TGCGCCAGCAGCTTGCTGGGGACTAACTCCTACAATGAGCAGTTCTTC. The chain carries TRBV5-1 and TRBJ2-1; 7 nucleotides match TRBD2. Germline CDR1 is SGHRS and CDR2 is YFSETQ. The CDR3 consists of 16 residues. The V segment lost 1 base and the J segment 0 bases; nucleotides outside the gene matches: 4.

This clone has just one count. The chain is built from TRBV4-1 and TRBJ1-5; no firm D call. Trimming removed 1 base at V and 4 bases at J, with 5 bases between. This CDR3 is 13 amino acids long. Germline V gene data show CDR1 as MGHRA and CDR2 as YSYEKL. CDR3 sequence (DNA): TGCGCCAGCAGCCAAGTTCGGAATCAGCCCCAGCATTTT. This codes for CASSQVRNQPQHF.

This clone was detected ten times or more. V and J are TRBV5-1 and TRBJ1-1; the D is unclear. Trimming took off 2 bases at V and 8 bases at J, with 10 bases between the two ends. Per germline, CDR1 SGHRS and CDR2 YFSETQ. This CDR3 contains 12 residues. The CDR3 nucleotides are TGCGCCAGCAGCTTCTCGGGAGAGGAAGCTTTCTTT. Translated: CASSFSGEEAFF.

This chain links TRBV2 with TRBJ2-2; 11 nucleotides line up with TRBD1. Germline CDR1 is SNHLY and CDR2 is FYNNEI. J lost 6 bases, V lost 5 bases, and 5 bases had no gene match. CDR3 length equals 15 residues. The CDR3 nucleotides are TGTGCCAGCAGTTCCGGGACAGGGGGTGCCGGGGAGCTGTTTTTT. Its translation: CASSSGTGGAGELFF.

The chain has TRBV7-2 and TRBJ2-1; D remains unclear. From germline, CDR1 is SGHTA and CDR2 FQGNSA. The germline V and J ends were trimmed by 1 base and 4 bases, with 11 bases remaining between them. CDR3 length: 15 amino acids. The CDR3 here is CASSLGLSSYNEQFF. CDR3 sequence (DNA): TGTGCCAGCAGCTTAGGTTTGTCTAGTTACAATGAGCAGTTCTTC. Looking up the rest from reference TRBV7-2 and TRBJ2-1 gives the full variable domain: GAGVSQSPSNKVTEKGKDVELRCDPISGHTALYWYRQSLGQGLEFLIYFQGNSAPDKSGLPSDRFSAERTGGSVSTLTIQRTQQEDSAVYLCASSLGLSSYNEQFFGPGTRLTVL.

The CDR3 sequence: CASSEGGSRNQPQHF. The CDR3 region has the DNA TGTGCCAGCAGTGAGGGGGGGAGCCGCAATCAGCCCCAGCATTTT. This chain links TRBV2 with TRBJ1-5; weak D call: TRBD1 (5 bases). Germline V gives CDR1 SNHLY, CDR2 FYNNEI. V was shortened by 3 bases and J by 2 bases, with 11 bases between the two germline ends. The CDR3 spans 15 residues.

Only one count was recorded for this clone. The chain couples TRBV28 to TRBJ1-4; 10 bases fit TRBD1. Trimming removed 6 bases from V and 4 bases from J; junction bases left unmatched: 5. The CDR3 runs to 15 residues. Germline values: CDR1 MDHEN, CDR2 SYDVKM. CDR3 nucleotide sequence: TGTGCCAGCAGGACCGGGACAGGGGATAATGAAAAACTGTTTTTT. Protein: CASRTGTGDNEKLFF.

The rearrangement links TRBV28 to TRBJ2-1; 8 nucleotides align to TRBD2. The CDR3 is 14 residues long. J was trimmed by 5 bases and V by 6 bases; bases with no gene match: 6. The germline V gene has CDR1 MDHEN and CDR2 SYDVKM. Here the CDR3 DNA reads TGTGCCAGCAGCCGGGGGGGGTTCCACAATGAGCAGTTCTTC. Translation gives CASSRGGFHNEQFF.

This clone was recorded once. The CDR3 loop is CASRVSGSHYNEQFF. CDR3 nucleotides: TGTGCCAGTAGAGTTAGCGGGAGTCACTACAATGAGCAGTTCTTC. The chain uses TRBV19 and TRBJ2-1; 9 bases line up with TRBD2. V shed 6 bases, J shed 3 bases, and the junction held 6 bases outside the gene matches. The CDR3 sequence is 15 residues long. In germline, CDR1 is LNHDA, CDR2 SQIVND (reference sequence).

This chain joins TRBV27 and TRBJ2-5, with TRBD2 as a possible D gene (6 bases). The V gene lost 7 bases and the J gene lost 7 bases, with 25 bases spanning the gap. The CDR3 runs 16 residues. Germline V gene sequence: CDR1 MNHEY, CDR2 SMNVEV (reference sequence). The CDR3 DNA follows: TGTGCCAGCATGCGCTCTCGGGACCATCCCGGGGGGACCCAGTACTTC. This gives the protein CASMRSRDHPGGTQYF.

V gene TRBV18 combines with J gene TRBJ1-1; 10 bases agree with TRBD1. This CDR3 spans 14 amino acids. Germline trimming cut 2 bases from V and 6 bases from J; bases unmatched to any gene: 3. Germline V gene sequence: CDR1 KGHSH, CDR2 LQKENI. The CDR3 is CASSPVDRGPEAFF. CDR3 nucleotide sequence: TGTGCCAGCTCACCAGTCGACAGGGGGCCTGAAGCTTTCTTT.

This clone was seen only a few times. The J gene is TRBJ1-4, the V gene TRBV7-6; D is possibly TRBD1 (6 bases). Germline lookup yields CDR1 SGHVS and CDR2 FNYEAQ. The CDR3 loop spans 14 amino acids. V lost 5 bases to trimming and J lost 4 bases, with 11 bases between them. CDR3 DNA sequence: TGTGCCAGCAGCGCGAGGGGGTTTAATGAAAAACTGTTTTTT. It encodes CASSARGFNEKLFF.

This chain uses TRBV14 with TRBJ2-1, with D possibly matching TRBD2 (6 bases). Germline values: CDR1 SGHDN, CDR2 FVKESK. The CDR3 is 16 residues long. V dropped 4 bases and J dropped 5 bases, with 18 bases sitting between them. CDR3 bases: TGTGCCAGCAGCCGAACAGCGGGTCATCCCAACAATGAGCAGTTCTTC. Protein sequence: CASSRTAGHPNNEQFF.

This chain joins TRBV19 and TRBJ1-1, with TRBD1 as a possible D gene (6 bases). This CDR3 comprises 11 residues. Trimming pared 5 bases from V and 8 bases from J, leaving 9 bases between. Per the germline V gene, CDR1 is LNHDA and CDR2 is SQIVND (reference sequence). This chain's CDR3 is CASSWTVEAFF. The CDR3 DNA sequence: TGTGCCAGTAGTTGGACAGTCGAAGCTTTCTTT.

The rearrangement joins TRBV5-4 to TRBJ2-5; TRBD2 is a possible D gene (5 bases). Trimming stripped 4 bases from V and 2 bases from J, with 9 bases between. Germline CDR1 reads SGHNT; CDR2 reads YYREEE (reference sequence). This CDR3 has 13 amino acids. The chain's CDR3 is CASSPDLQETQYF. The CDR3 bases are TGTGCCAGCAGCCCGGACTTACAAGAGACCCAGTACTTC.

The CDR3 loop reads CASRRAGDSNQPQHF. CDR3 sequence (DNA): TGTGCCAGTAGGAGGGCAGGGGATAGCAATCAGCCCCAGCATTTT. The chain uses TRBV19 and TRBJ1-5, with D possibly TRBD1 on 6 matching bases. Germline CDR1 LNHDA, CDR2 SQIVND (reference sequence). The germline V and J ends were trimmed by 6 bases and 0 bases, with 12 bases remaining between them. CDR3 length: 15 amino acids.

This sequence joins TRBV27 and TRBJ1-3, with D uncertain. The length of the CDR3 is 13 residues. V lost 6 bases, J lost 2 bases, and 8 bases lay in between. The germline V gene has CDR1 MNHEY and CDR2 SMNVEV (reference sequence). The CDR3 DNA reads TGTGCCAGCAGATCCATTCCTGGAAACACCATATATTTT. Its translation: CASRSIPGNTIYF.

The chain is built from TRBV5-1 and TRBJ1-2, with 7 bases aligning to TRBD1. V was pared by 1 base and J by 7 bases, with 4 bases of the junction left unmatched. The germline V gene has CDR1 SGHRS and CDR2 YFSETQ. This CDR3 contains 13 residues. The CDR3 DNA sequence: TGCGCCAGCAGCTTGACAGGGGAAACTGGCTACACCTTC. Translation gives CASSLTGETGYTF.

The J gene is TRBJ2-2, the V gene TRBV6-6; D gene ambiguous. The V gene's germline CDR1 is MNHNY and CDR2 SVGAGI (reference sequence). V was shortened by 8 bases and J by 2 bases, with 6 bases between the two germline ends. This CDR3 contains 12 residues. CDR3 region: CASLANTGELFF. CDR3 in DNA: TGTGCCAGCTTGGCAAACACCGGGGAGCTGTTTTTT.